The clone carrying this TCR beta chain was seen a single time. Sequencing was performed with immunoSEQ multiplex PCR; in TCRdb, only in-frame clones are kept and a portion is missing. The table includes hundreds of thousands of clones, roughly 80% detected once. The data are from a study of Ad26.COV2.S vaccination and SARS-CoV-2 variants. Overall study: Intramuscular Ad26.COV2.S at 5x10^10 or 1x10^11 viral particles.

The treatment denotes: roughly 20 received Ad26.COV2.S at low or high dose, single or two shots; about 5 received placebo; per-sample allocation not given. All samples were drawn on day 63, counting from the first vaccine or placebo injection. The V and J ends lost 5 bases and 3 bases respectively, with 13 bases between them. Germline CDR1 and CDR2: GTSNPN and SVGIG (reference sequence). The CDR3 is 13 residues long. The starting material was peripheral blood, obtained in a trial of Ad26.COV2.S vaccine versus placebo. This clonotype originated in a person aged 18 to 59 who received the Ad26.COV2.S COVID-19 vaccine or a placebo. The chain couples TRBV30 to TRBJ1-2; no clear D. CDR3 DNA sequence: TGTGCCTGGGGCGCTTGGGGATACTATGGCTACACCTTC. It specifies CAWGAWGYYGYTF.